A single sample is the source of the 21 T cell receptor beta chains below, sequenced in a study of cytomegalovirus exposure and HLA in healthy donors. Produced via immunoSEQ multiplex PCR; TCRdb's table is partial and in-frame only. The table has 110,000 to 150,000 clones, about 88% seen once. Source material: PBMCs. These receptors all stem from a woman aged 18-29 years in good health and CMV-seropositive.

The V call is TRBV4-3, the J call TRBJ2-7, with 13 bases fitting TRBD2. Germline-derived CDR1 and CDR2 are LGHNA and YSLEER. The CDR3 length is 16 residues. Trimming cost V 3 bases and J 7 bases; bases outside gene matches: 9. The CDR3 loop reads CASSQGTGTSGEEQYF. In DNA, the CDR3 is TGCGCCAGCAGCCAGGGTACCGGGACTAGCGGGGAAGAGCAGTACTTC.

This chain's CDR3 is CASSETGTGGAGEQYF. As DNA, the CDR3 is TGTGCCAGCAGTGAAACCGGGACAGGGGGCGCGGGAGAGCAGTACTTC. V usage is TRBV6-1 and J usage is TRBJ2-7; 12 bases are shared with TRBD1. J gave up 7 bases and V 2 bases, and 9 bases lay outside the gene matches. The CDR3 sequence is 16 residues long. Germline CDR1 reads MNHNS; CDR2 reads SASEGT.

The rearrangement links TRBV2 to TRBJ2-5; D is possibly TRBD2 (6 bases). Trimming pared 4 bases from V and 5 bases from J, leaving 17 bases between. There are 15 residues in the CDR3. Germline-derived CDR1 and CDR2 are SNHLY and FYNNEI. As DNA, the CDR3 is TGTGCCAGCAGTGGGGAGCCAGCGGGCCCGGAGACCCAGTACTTC. Encoded protein: CASSGEPAGPETQYF.

The V call is TRBV10-2, the J call TRBJ1-1; 11 bases map to TRBD1. V dropped 4 bases and J dropped 6; count of bases not matched to a gene: 10. The CDR3 has 16 amino acids. Germline lookup yields CDR1 WSHSY and CDR2 SAAADI. The CDR3 loop reads CASSAGTGGMGAEAFF. CDR3 sequence (DNA): TGCGCCAGCAGTGCGGGGACAGGGGGTATGGGCGCTGAAGCTTTCTTT.

The chain links TRBV5-1 to TRBJ1-2; D is possibly TRBD1 (5 bases). Germline V gene lookup returns CDR1 SGHRS and CDR2 YFSETQ. The V end lost 0 bases, the J end lost 4 bases, and 7 bases lay between the germline ends. The CDR3 loop spans 13 amino acids. In DNA form, the CDR3 reads TGCGCCAGCAGCTTGGGGGGCATCTATGGCTACACCTTC. This gives the protein CASSLGGIYGYTF.

The table lists this clone with a count of one. This chain connects TRBV7-3 to TRBJ2-5; D might be TRBD1 (5 bases). V was trimmed by 1 base and J by 5 bases, leaving 14 bases between them. CDR3 length: 15 amino acids. From germline, CDR1 is SGHTA and CDR2 FQGTGA. CDR3 sequence (DNA): TGTGCCAGCAGCTTAATAGGGGCCGGTAGGGAGACCCAGTACTTC. The encoded protein is CASSLIGAGRETQYF.

The chain carries TRBV9 and TRBJ1-2; perhaps TRBD1 as D (6 bases). The ends were cut back, 0 bases at V and 6 bases at J, with 9 bases in the middle. CDR3 length: 13 amino acids. Germline CDR1 reads SGDLS; CDR2 reads YYNGEE. DNA of the CDR3: TGTGCCAGCAGCGTAGACAGGGCTGATGGCTACACCTTC. It codes for CASSVDRADGYTF.

This chain uses TRBV30 with TRBJ2-7, with 8 bases lining up with TRBD1. Germline V gene sequence: CDR1 GTSNPN, CDR2 SVGIG (reference sequence). This CDR3 spans 14 amino acids. Unmatched junction bases numbered 7, after V lost 3 bases and J lost 3 bases. The CDR3 region has the DNA TGTGCCTGGAGGGACAGGGCAGGAGTCTACGAGCAGTACTTC. Amino acids: CAWRDRAGVYEQYF.

This chain uses TRBV28 with TRBJ2-4; 9 bases are shared with TRBD1. The CDR3 contains 16 residues. CDR1 is MDHEN and CDR2 is SYDVKM in the germline V gene. Trimming removed 6 bases from V and 5 bases from J; junction bases left unmatched: 11. The CDR3 DNA is TGTGCCAGCAGCCCGCCGGGACAGGGCCCCCAAAACATTCAGTACTTC. Translating it yields CASSPPGQGPQNIQYF.

The J gene is TRBJ1-3, the V gene TRBV6-5; weak D call: TRBD1 (5 bases). This CDR3 has 14 residues. Germline CDR1 is MNHEY and CDR2 is SVGAGI. Trimming shortened V by 8 bases and J by 4 bases, and 15 bases separated the two germline ends. CDR3 region: CASVGGLTGNTIYF. In nucleotides, the CDR3 is TGTGCCAGCGTTGGGGGGTTAACCGGAAACACCATATATTTT.

This clone was seen more than once but under ten times. The chain has TRBV18 and TRBJ1-6, with D unclear. CDR3 size: 14 residues. The V gene lost 3 bases and the J gene lost 5 bases, with 8 bases spanning the gap. From germline, CDR1 is KGHSH and CDR2 LQKENI. CDR3 amino acids: CASSPGQNNSPLHF. The CDR3 region has the DNA TGTGCCAGCTCACCTGGGCAGAATAATTCACCCCTCCACTTT. The variable domain in full, completed from reference TRBV18 and TRBJ1-6, reads NAGVMQNPRHLVRRRGQEARLRCSPMKGHSHVYWYRQLPEEGLKFMVYLQKENIIDESGMPKERFSAEFPKEGPSILRIQQVVRGDSAAYFCASSPGQNNSPLHFGNGTRLTVT.

This chain connects TRBV4-1 to TRBJ2-1; D not certain. The CDR3 covers 13 residues. V lost 1 base and J 7 bases, leaving 8 bases between the germline ends. The germline V gene has CDR1 MGHRA and CDR2 YSYEKL. CDR3 sequence (DNA): TGCGCCAGCAGCCAAGGGCCCGTTAATGAGCAGTTCTTC. This codes for CASSQGPVNEQFF.

The chain employs TRBV15 and TRBJ1-1; no reliable D call. CDR1 and CDR2 from the germline V gene are LNHNV and YYDKDF (reference sequence). This CDR3 region has 13 residues. Trimming left V 3 bases short and J 1 base short, with 6 bases between. CDR3 amino acids: CATSSDKNTEAFF. DNA for the CDR3: TGTGCCACCAGCAGTGACAAGAACACTGAAGCTTTCTTT.

The V and J genes are TRBV5-1 and TRBJ1-2; perhaps TRBD1 as D (5 bases). CDR1 is SGHRS, CDR2 YFSETQ, per germline. This CDR3 has 13 amino acids. Between the trimmed V and J ends, which lost 0 bases and 3 bases, there was a span of 6 bases. CDR3 in amino acids: CASSLEGDYGYTF. The DNA for the CDR3 is TGCGCCAGCAGCTTGGAAGGGGACTATGGCTACACCTTC.

J is TRBJ2-7 and V is TRBV6-1, with D unclear. Germline values: CDR1 MNHNS, CDR2 SASEGT. This CDR3 has 11 residues. V was pared by 6 bases and J by 4 bases, with 7 bases between. This CDR3 reads CASSHSYEQYF. The DNA for the CDR3 is TGTGCCAGCAGCCACAGTTACGAGCAGTACTTC.

The gene calls are TRBV20-1 and TRBJ2-2; D call uncertain. This CDR3 has 11 residues. CDR1 DFQATT and CDR2 SNEGSKA come from the germline V gene (reference sequence). Deletions cut 1 base from V and 7 bases from J, with 4 bases between. The CDR3 is CSARGLGELFF. The CDR3 bases are TGCAGTGCTAGAGGACTCGGGGAGCTGTTTTTT.

The genes are TRBV30 and TRBJ2-1; a possible D gene is TRBD2 (6 bases). Trimming stripped 8 bases from V and 10 bases from J, with 21 bases between. The germline V gene has CDR1 GTSNPN and CDR2 SVGIG (reference sequence). The CDR3 is 13 residues long. The CDR3 DNA reads as TGTGCCAGGGCGGAGGGCCAGGGAAGGGAGCAGTTCTTC. It yields the protein CARAEGQGREQFF. The complete variable domain, with remaining parts taken from reference TRBV30 and TRBJ2-1, reads SQTIHQWPATLVQPVGSPLSLECTVEGTSNPNLYWYRQAAGRGLQLLFYSVGIGQISSEVPQNLSASRPQDRQFILSSKKLLLSDSGFYLCARAEGQGREQFFGPGTRLTVL.

This rearrangement joins TRBV7-9 to TRBJ2-7; 7 bases are a match to TRBD2. The CDR3 has 14 amino acids. The V gene end was trimmed by 3 bases and the J gene end by 3 bases; junction bases not matched to a gene: 5. In germline, CDR1 is SEHNR, CDR2 FQNEAQ (reference sequence). CDR3 nucleotides: TGTGCCAGCAGCTTTTTGGGGGAGGGCTACGAGCAGTACTTC. It codes for CASSFLGEGYEQYF.

The J gene is TRBJ2-5, the V gene TRBV9; 11 nucleotides match TRBD1. The CDR3 covers 16 residues. Germline CDR1 and CDR2: SGDLS and YYNGEE. With V trimmed by 4 bases and J by 5 bases, 10 bases remained unmatched. In DNA form, the CDR3 reads TGTGCCAGCAGCTCCTGGACAGGGGGCGAGATCGAGACCCAGTACTTC. It specifies CASSSWTGGEIETQYF.

CDR3 coding DNA: TGCGCCAGCAGCTTGTCAGGGCTCCGGTGGGGAAACACCATATATTTT. Its protein is CASSLSGLRWGNTIYF. The genes are TRBV5-1 and TRBJ1-3; tentative D call: TRBD1 (5 bases). Trimming removed 1 base at V and 4 bases at J, with 15 bases between. This CDR3 has 16 amino acids. Germline loops: CDR1 SGHRS, CDR2 YFSETQ.

The V call is TRBV4-1, the J call TRBJ2-5; D is ambiguous. V lost 0 bases and J 3 bases, leaving 2 bases between the germline ends. Germline assignment: CDR1 MGHRA and CDR2 YSYEKL. The CDR3 sequence is 12 residues long. DNA of the CDR3: TGCGCCAGCAGCCAAGACGAAGAGACCCAGTACTTC. This encodes CASSQDEETQYF.